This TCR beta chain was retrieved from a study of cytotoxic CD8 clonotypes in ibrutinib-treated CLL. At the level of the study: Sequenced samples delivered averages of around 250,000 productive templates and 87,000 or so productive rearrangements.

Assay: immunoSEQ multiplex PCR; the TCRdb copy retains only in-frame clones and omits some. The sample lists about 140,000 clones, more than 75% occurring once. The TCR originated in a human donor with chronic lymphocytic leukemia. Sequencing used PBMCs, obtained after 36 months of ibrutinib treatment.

Here the CDR3 DNA reads TGTGCCAGCAGCTTAACAGGGGGCACAGATACGCAGTATTTT. The encoded protein is CASSLTGGTDTQYF. The V and J genes are TRBV11-2 and TRBJ2-3; 7 nucleotides agree with TRBD1. The germline V gene has CDR1 SGHAT and CDR2 FQNNGV. V dropped 2 bases and J dropped 1; count of bases not matched to a gene: 0. CDR3 size: 14 residues.